This T cell receptor (beta chain) is drawn from a study of T cells in Graves' hyperthyroidism and ophthalmopathy. Study-level points and caveats: Most thyroid-expanded clonotypes above 0.001 were also found in blood. Model output signaled ophthalmopathy a median about 6.3 months ahead of onset.

Using RNA transcripts as the source, TCR beta CDR3 regions were amplified. An initial round of RT-PCR targeting the TCR CDR3 relied on the HTBI primer set. MiXCR, applied by TCRdb to the multiplex PCR reads, yields one record per CDR3 protein. The data show about 410,000 distinct CDR3 sequences, roughly 14% seen once. The CDR3 totals 11 residues. The germline CDR1 and CDR2 sequences are MGHRA and YSYEKL. This clonotype was counted many times. Antigen: not known. Germline and junction disagree at one end, which may indicate a read error. Thyroid ultrasound, orbital computed tomography, clinical symptoms, and serum thyroxine and TRAb underpinned diagnoses.

The receptor's source is a man aged 18 to 29 with Graves' ophthalmopathy. Source material: blood. V is TRBV4-1 and J is TRBJ2-7; weak D call: TRBD2 (5 bases). CDR3 sequence (DNA): TGTGCCAGCAGCCGGGGATACGAGCAGTACTTC. It codes for CASSRGYEQYF.